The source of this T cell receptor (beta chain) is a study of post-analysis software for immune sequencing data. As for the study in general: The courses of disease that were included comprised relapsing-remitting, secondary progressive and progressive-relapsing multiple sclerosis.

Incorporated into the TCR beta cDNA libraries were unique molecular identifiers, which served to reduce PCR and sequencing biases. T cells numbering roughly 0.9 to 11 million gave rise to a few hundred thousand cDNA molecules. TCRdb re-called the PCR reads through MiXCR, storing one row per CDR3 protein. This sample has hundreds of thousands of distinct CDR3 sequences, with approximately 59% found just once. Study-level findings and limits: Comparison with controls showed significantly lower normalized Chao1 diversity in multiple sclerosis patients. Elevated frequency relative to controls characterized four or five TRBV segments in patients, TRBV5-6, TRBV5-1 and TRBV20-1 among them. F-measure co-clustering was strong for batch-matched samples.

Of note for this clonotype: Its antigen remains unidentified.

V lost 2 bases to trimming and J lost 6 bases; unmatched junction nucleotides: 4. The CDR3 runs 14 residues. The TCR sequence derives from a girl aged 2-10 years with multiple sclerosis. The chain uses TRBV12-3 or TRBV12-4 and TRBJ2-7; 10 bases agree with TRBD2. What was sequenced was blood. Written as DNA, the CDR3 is TGTGCCAGCAGTTTACTAGCGGGAGACGGCGAGCAGTACTTC. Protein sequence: CASSLLAGDGEQYF.